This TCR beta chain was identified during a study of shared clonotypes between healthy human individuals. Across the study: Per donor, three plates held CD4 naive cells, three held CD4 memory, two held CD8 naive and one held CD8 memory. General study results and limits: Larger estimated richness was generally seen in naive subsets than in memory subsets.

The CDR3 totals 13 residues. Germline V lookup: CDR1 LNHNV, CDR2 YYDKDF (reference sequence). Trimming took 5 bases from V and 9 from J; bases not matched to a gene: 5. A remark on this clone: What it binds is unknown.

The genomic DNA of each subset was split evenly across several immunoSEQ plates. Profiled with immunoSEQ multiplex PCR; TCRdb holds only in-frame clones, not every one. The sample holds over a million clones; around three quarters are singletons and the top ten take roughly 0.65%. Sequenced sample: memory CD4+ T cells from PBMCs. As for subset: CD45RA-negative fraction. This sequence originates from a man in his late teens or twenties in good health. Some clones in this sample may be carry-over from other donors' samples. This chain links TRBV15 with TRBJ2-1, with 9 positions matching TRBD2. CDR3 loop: CATSGGRAGEQFF. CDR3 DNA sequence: TGTGCCACCAGCGGCGGGAGGGCCGGTGAGCAGTTCTTC.